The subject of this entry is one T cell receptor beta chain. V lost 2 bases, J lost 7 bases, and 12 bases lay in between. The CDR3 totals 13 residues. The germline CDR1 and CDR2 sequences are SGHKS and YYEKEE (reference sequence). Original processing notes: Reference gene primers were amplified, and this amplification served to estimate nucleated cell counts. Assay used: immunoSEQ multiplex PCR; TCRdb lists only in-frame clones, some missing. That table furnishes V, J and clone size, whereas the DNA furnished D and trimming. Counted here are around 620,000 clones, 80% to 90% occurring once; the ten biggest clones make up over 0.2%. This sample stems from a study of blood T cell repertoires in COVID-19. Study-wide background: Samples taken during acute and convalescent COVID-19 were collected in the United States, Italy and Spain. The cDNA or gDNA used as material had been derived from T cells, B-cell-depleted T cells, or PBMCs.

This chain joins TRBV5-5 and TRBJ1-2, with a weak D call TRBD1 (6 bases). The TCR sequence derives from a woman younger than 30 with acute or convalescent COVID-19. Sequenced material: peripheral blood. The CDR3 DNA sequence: TGTGCCAGCAGCTTCTTGACAGGAGGTGGCTACACCTTC. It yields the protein CASSFLTGGGYTF.